These 8 T cell receptor beta chains originate from one sample sequenced in a study of metastatic and nonmetastatic thyroid tumors. Through MiXCR, TCRdb re-clonotyped the PCR reads. The sample includes about 22,000 clones, around a third of them seen just once. Until they underwent thyroid surgery, no patient had received any treatment. The sample was blood. These receptors all come from a male donor with papillary thyroid cancer or a benign thyroid nodule (not recorded which). Some clones in this sample may be carry-over from other donors' samples.

The chain combines TRBV4-2 with TRBJ1-1; D may be TRBD1 (5 bases). With 4 bases removed from V and 0 bases from J, the gap between germline ends came to 9 bases. This CDR3 is built from 14 residues. From germline, CDR1 is LGHNA and CDR2 YNFKEQ. The CDR3 reads CASSLGDLNTEAFF. CDR3 in DNA: TGTGCCAGCAGCCTGGGGGATTTGAACACTGAAGCTTTCTTT.

The chain is built from TRBV6-2 or TRBV6-3 and TRBJ2-5, with 11 bases matching TRBD1. V gave up 4 bases and J gave up 5 bases; unmatched junction bases: 3. Germline V lookup: CDR1 MNHEY, CDR2 SVGEGT. The CDR3 totals 14 residues. The CDR3 sequence is CASSSDRGRETQYF. The CDR3 coding sequence is TGTGCCAGCAGTTCGGACAGGGGGCGGGAGACCCAGTACTTC.

The V call is TRBV6-1, the J call TRBJ2-2; weak D call: TRBD2 (7 bases). V lost 6 bases to trimming and J lost 7 bases, with 21 bases between them. This CDR3 contains 16 residues. CDR1 is MNHNS and CDR2 is SASEGT in the germline V gene. Here the CDR3 DNA reads TGTGCCAGCAGGCGTCTAGGGGGGGGGCGAGACGGGGAGCTGTTTTTT. Its protein is CASRRLGGGRDGELFF.

The chain recombines TRBV5-1 with TRBJ2-2; possibly TRBD1 for D (6 bases). The CDR3 length is 15 residues. Trimming pared 1 base from V and 4 bases from J, leaving 11 bases between. Germline CDR1 is SGHRS and CDR2 is YFSETQ. The CDR3 sequence is CASSLTGWGTGELFF. For the CDR3, the DNA is TGCGCCAGCAGCTTGACAGGGTGGGGCACCGGGGAGCTGTTTTTT. Combining the CDR3 with reference TRBV5-1 and TRBJ2-2 gives the whole variable domain KAGVTQTPRYLIKTRGQQVTLSCSPISGHRSVSWYQQTPGQGLQFLFEYFSETQRNKGNFPGRFSGRQFSNSRSEMNVSTLELGDSALYLCASSLTGWGTGELFFGEGSRLTVL.

The chain uses TRBV28 and TRBJ2-3; TRBD2 agrees at 8 bases. V lost 3 bases and J lost 3; bases outside the gene matches: 2. The germline CDR1 and CDR2 sequences are MDHEN and SYDVKM. The CDR3 sequence is 14 residues long. CDR3 in amino acids: CASSFLAGTDTQYF. DNA of the CDR3: TGTGCCAGCAGTTTTCTAGCGGGTACAGATACGCAGTATTTT.

The chain combines TRBV20-1 with TRBJ2-7, with 11 bases fitting TRBD2. The germline V gene encodes CDR1 DFQATT and CDR2 SNEGSKA (reference sequence). The J segment lost 3 bases and the V segment lost 3 bases, leaving 4 bases of the junction unmatched. This CDR3 spans 14 amino acids. CDR3 nucleotide sequence: TGCAGTGCTAGTCGCGGGACTAGCGGCTACGAGCAGTACTTC. It encodes CSASRGTSGYEQYF.

This clone showed up just once. The chain joins TRBV30 to TRBJ1-1; no reliable D call. V lost 1 base, J lost 4 bases, and 10 bases lay in between. The CDR3 totals 13 residues. The germline gives CDR1 GTSNPN, CDR2 SVGIG (reference sequence). The CDR3 loop is CAWSAGEGTEAFF. CDR3 DNA: TGTGCCTGGAGTGCTGGGGAGGGCACTGAAGCTTTCTTT. Complete variable domain (other parts from reference TRBV30 and TRBJ1-1): SQTIHQWPATLVQPVGSPLSLECTVEGTSNPNLYWYRQAAGRGLQLLFYSVGIGQISSEVPQNLSASRPQDRQFILSSKKLLLSDSGFYLCAWSAGEGTEAFFGQGTRLTVV.

The sample holds a few counts of this clone. The rearrangement uses TRBV18 and TRBJ1-2; D might be TRBD1 (5 bases). This CDR3 contains 14 residues. Trimming took 2 bases from V and 7 from J, leaving 14 bases between them. Germline values: CDR1 KGHSH, CDR2 LQKENI. CDR3 DNA sequence: TGTGCCAGCTCACCAAGAAGAGACAGCGGTGGCTACACCTTC. Its translation: CASSPRRDSGGYTF.